This TCR beta chain was identified during a study of CD8+ T cells in alopecia areata. Isolated RNA was reverse transcribed into cDNA used as the sequencing template. Libraries were prepared by immunoSEQ multiplex PCR; TCRdb keeps only in-frame clonotypes and omits some of them. The sample contains 130,000 to 150,000 clones, approximately 85% of which appear only once. The germline gives CDR1 SQVTM, CDR2 ANQGSEA. The CDR3 extends over 12 amino acids. Trimming took 3 bases from V and 1 from J, leaving 6 bases between them. Treatment in this sample: oral pan-JAK inhibitor, 5-10 mg twice daily. Those with alopecia areata gave lesional scalp punch biopsies and peripheral blood.

This sequence originates from a human donor with alopecia areata. The chain links TRBV29-1 to TRBJ1-2; unclear D gene. The source material was CD8+ T cells sorted from blood, sampled at week 4, from a patient treated with tofacitinib. CDR3 DNA sequence: TGCAGCGTTGAGCGGGGTAACTATGGCTACACCTTC. It codes for CSVERGNYGYTF.